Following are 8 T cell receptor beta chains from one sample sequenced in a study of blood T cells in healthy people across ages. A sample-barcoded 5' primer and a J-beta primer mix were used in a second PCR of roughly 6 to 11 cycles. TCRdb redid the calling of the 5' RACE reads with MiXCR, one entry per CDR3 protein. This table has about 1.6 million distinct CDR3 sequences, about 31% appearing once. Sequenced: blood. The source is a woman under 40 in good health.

The CDR3 loop reads CSAREQGKVDGYTF. CDR3 nucleotides: TGCAGTGCTAGGGAACAGGGGAAGGTGGATGGCTACACCTTC. The chain carries TRBV20-1 and TRBJ1-2, with 7 bases that match TRBD1. CDR3 size: 14 residues. CDR1 DFQATT and CDR2 SNEGSKA come from the germline V gene (reference sequence). J lost 6 bases, V lost 3 bases, and 10 bases had no gene match.

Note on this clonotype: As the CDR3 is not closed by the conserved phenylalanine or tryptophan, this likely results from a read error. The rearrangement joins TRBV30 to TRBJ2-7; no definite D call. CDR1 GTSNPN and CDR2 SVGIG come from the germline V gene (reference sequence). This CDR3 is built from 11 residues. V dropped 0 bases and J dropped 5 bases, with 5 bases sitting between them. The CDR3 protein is CAWSVWDEQYC. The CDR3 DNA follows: TGTGCCTGGAGTGTCTGGGACGAGCAGTACTGC.

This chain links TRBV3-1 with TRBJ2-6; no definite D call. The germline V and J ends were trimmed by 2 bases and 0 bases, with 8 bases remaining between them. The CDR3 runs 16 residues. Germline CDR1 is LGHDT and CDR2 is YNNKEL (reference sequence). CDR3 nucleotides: TGTGCCAGCAGCCAATACAGCAGCTCTGGGGCCAACGTCCTGACTTTC. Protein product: CASSQYSSSGANVLTF.

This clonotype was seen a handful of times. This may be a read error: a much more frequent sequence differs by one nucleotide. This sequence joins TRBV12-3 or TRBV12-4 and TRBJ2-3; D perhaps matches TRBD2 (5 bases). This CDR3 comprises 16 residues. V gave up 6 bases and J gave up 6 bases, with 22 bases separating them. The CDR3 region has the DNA TGTGCCAGCAGCCCTGCGGACGGACTGGTCGATGATACGCAGTATTTT. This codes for CASSPADGLVDDTQYF.

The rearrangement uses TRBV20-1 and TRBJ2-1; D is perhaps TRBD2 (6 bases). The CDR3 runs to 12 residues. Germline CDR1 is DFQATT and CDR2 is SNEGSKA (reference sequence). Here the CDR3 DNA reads TGCAGGTGCGGGACCCCGCCGAATGAGCAGTTCTTC. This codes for CRCGTPPNEQFF.

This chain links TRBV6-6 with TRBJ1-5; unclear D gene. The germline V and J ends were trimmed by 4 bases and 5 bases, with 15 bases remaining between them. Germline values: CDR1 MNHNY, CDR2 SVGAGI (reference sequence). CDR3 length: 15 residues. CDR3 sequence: CASSSSTSGDQPQHF. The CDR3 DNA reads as TGTGCCAGCAGTTCGTCAACCTCCGGGGATCAGCCCCAGCATTTT.

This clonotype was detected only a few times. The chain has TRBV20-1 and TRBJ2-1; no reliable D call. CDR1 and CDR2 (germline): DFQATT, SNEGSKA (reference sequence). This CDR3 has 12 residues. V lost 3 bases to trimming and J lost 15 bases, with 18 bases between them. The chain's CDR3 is CSASAAREIRFF. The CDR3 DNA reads TGCAGTGCTAGCGCGGCGAGAGAGATTCGGTTCTTC.

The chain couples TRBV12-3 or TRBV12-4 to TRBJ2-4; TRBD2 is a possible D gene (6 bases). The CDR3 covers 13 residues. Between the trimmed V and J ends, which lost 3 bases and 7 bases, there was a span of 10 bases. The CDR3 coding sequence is TGTGCCAGCAGTTTCGCCGGAGGGAACATTCAGTACTTC. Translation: CASSFAGGNIQYF.